The clone carrying this T cell receptor beta chain was detected many times. As yet, its antigen is unknown. The sample belongs to a study of early T cells in non-severe SARS-CoV-2 infection. Study context: Investigators sequenced bulk RNA drawn from unsorted whole blood, and chains remained unpaired. General study points: The VDJdb matching leaned toward anti-spike CD8 responses and overlooked private and CD4 specificities.

Unique molecular identifiers tagged individual cDNA molecules. TCRdb reprocessed the 5' RACE reads via MiXCR and lists one record per CDR3 protein. This sample has approximately 34,000 distinct CDR3 sequences; 5% to 5.5% occur once, and the top ten carry about 5.5%. The CDR3 spans 15 residues. Trimming took off 0 bases at V and 6 bases at J, with 14 bases between the two ends. CDR1 is MNHEY, CDR2 SMNVEV, per germline (reference sequence). The chain employs TRBV27 and TRBJ1-1; D may be TRBD1 (5 bases). This receptor was taken from an adult who was a healthcare worker with PCR-confirmed SARS-CoV-2 infection or an uninfected control (not recorded which). Here the sequenced sample was whole blood, taken at baseline. The CDR3 loop is CASSLSPGMMAEAFF. The DNA of the CDR3 is TGTGCCAGCAGTTTATCGCCAGGGATGATGGCTGAAGCTTTCTTT.